Listed below are T cell receptor beta chains from one sample, sequenced in a study of monozygotic twins with inflammatory bowel disease. No DNA is given; TCRdb re-called the 5' RACE reads and lists each CDR3 protein once. Recorded here are 350,000 to 550,000 distinct CDR3 sequences; the top ten clones represent more than 2%. Source material: blood. These receptor sequences come from a human donor with ulcerative colitis or Crohn's disease, or a healthy co-twin of an affected twin (not recorded which). Each CDR3 is given with its conserved first and last residue.

>TRBJ2-3|TRBV5-1|18
CASSWTSGLRPSTDTQYF
>TRBJ2-1|TRBV13|15
CASSLEGRSYNEQFF
>TRBJ2-3|TRBV7-2|14
CASSLWDGRDTQYF
>TRBJ1-1|TRBV3-1|16
CASNRDRGGMNTEAFF
>TRBJ2-3|TRBV13|13
CASSFLGADTQYF
>TRBJ1-6|TRBV19|14
CASTPGQDYSPLHF
>TRBJ1-5|TRBV9|15
CASSVGPGMSEPQHF
>TRBJ2-1|TRBV29-1|13
CSVWGLAGYEQFF
>TRBJ1-1|TRBV29-1|11
CSVGATAEAFF
>TRBJ2-7|TRBV7-8|14
CASSLERGAYEQYF
>TRBJ2-1|TRBV6-5|16
CASSYLAGDRYNEQFF
>TRBJ2-5|TRBV5-1|14
CASSFFNVQETQYF
>TRBJ2-1|TRBV5-1|16
CASSPAVGAGANEQFF
>TRBJ1-4|TRBV6-1|15
CASSQTGTENEKLFF
>TRBJ2-5|TRBV27|15
CASSQGGRSKETQYF
>TRBJ2-1|TRBV24-1|13
CATSDLVGDEQFF
>TRBJ2-1|TRBV7-3|15
CASSLTAESYNEQFF
>TRBJ2-3|TRBV6-5|15
CASSYGEPSTDTQYF
>TRBJ2-2|TRBV14|14
CASSQVRDTGELFF